Listed below are T cell receptor beta chains from one sample, sequenced in a study of shared clonotypes between healthy human individuals. Clones were read by immunoSEQ multiplex PCR, and TCRdb kept only the in-frame ones, dropping some. The data show roughly 2.5 million clones, approximately 90% seen once. Input material: naive CD4+ T cells sorted from blood. Receptors originate from a man aged 18 to 35 in good health. Both conserved end residues are part of each CDR3. The D gene is left open where the match is weak. Clone sizes are given selectively: once, few, many, or a class where the clone is expanded.

clone_size: -; d_call: -; v_call: TRBV7-2; cdr3_length: 13; j_call: TRBJ2-5; cdr3_nt: TGTGCCAGCAGCCGGCGACTCCAAGAGACCCAGTACTTC; cdr3_aa: CASSRRLQETQYF
clone_size: -; d_call: -; v_call: TRBV29-1; cdr3_length: 12; j_call: TRBJ2-5; cdr3_nt: TGCAGCGTTATGGTCTGGGAAGAGACCCAGTACTTC; cdr3_aa: CSVMVWEETQYF
clone_size: once; d_call: TRBD1; v_call: TRBV29-1; cdr3_length: 13; j_call: TRBJ1-5; cdr3_nt: TGCAGCGTTGTCACAGGGGTGAATCAGCCCCAGCATTTT; cdr3_aa: CSVVTGVNQPQHF
clone_size: few; d_call: -; v_call: TRBV10-1; cdr3_length: 14; j_call: TRBJ1-1; cdr3_nt: TGCGCCAGCAGTGAGGGGTTATTGAACACTGAAGCTTTCTTT; cdr3_aa: CASSEGLLNTEAFF
clone_size: -; d_call: -; v_call: TRBV7-9; cdr3_length: 12; j_call: TRBJ2-1; cdr3_nt: TGTGCCAGCAGGGAAGCCTTGAATGAGCAGTTCTTC; cdr3_aa: CASREALNEQFF
clone_size: -; d_call: -; v_call: TRBV6-6; cdr3_length: 13; j_call: TRBJ2-7; cdr3_nt: TGTGCCAGCAGGAACAGGGTTGGCGACGAGCAGTACTTC; cdr3_aa: CASRNRVGDEQYF
clone_size: -; d_call: -; v_call: TRBV7-2; cdr3_length: 13; j_call: TRBJ2-7; cdr3_nt: TGTGCCAGCAGCTTTGGGGTCGCCTACGAGCAGTACTTC; cdr3_aa: CASSFGVAYEQYF
clone_size: once; d_call: TRBD2; v_call: TRBV7-6; cdr3_length: 14; j_call: TRBJ2-2; cdr3_nt: TGTGCCAGCAGTTCAACTAGCGGGAGTGGAGAGCTGTTTTTT; cdr3_aa: CASSSTSGSGELFF
clone_size: -; d_call: -; v_call: TRBV19; cdr3_length: 11; j_call: TRBJ2-2; cdr3_nt: TGTGCCAGTAGGAACACCGGGGAGCTGTTTTTT; cdr3_aa: CASRNTGELFF
clone_size: -; d_call: -; v_call: TRBV5-6; cdr3_length: 15; j_call: TRBJ1-1; cdr3_nt: TGTGCCAGCAGCTTGGGAGAGGGAACTCAGGGAAAGGGTTTCTTT; cdr3_aa: CASSLGEGTQGKGFF
clone_size: few; d_call: -; v_call: TRBV6-1; cdr3_length: 13; j_call: TRBJ1-5; cdr3_nt: TGTGCCAGCAGTGAAGAACGGCGGAAGCCCCAGCATTTT; cdr3_aa: CASSEERRKPQHF
clone_size: -; d_call: -; v_call: TRBV6-5; cdr3_length: 16; j_call: TRBJ2-2; cdr3_nt: TGTGCCAGCAGTTACTATCGCGGGGCGAACACCGGGGAGCTGTTTTTT; cdr3_aa: CASSYYRGANTGELFF
clone_size: -; d_call: TRBD2; v_call: TRBV5-6; cdr3_length: 15; j_call: TRBJ2-1; cdr3_nt: TGTGCCAGCAGCTATACTAGCGGGGGGTACAATGAGCAGTTCTTC; cdr3_aa: CASSYTSGGYNEQFF
clone_size: -; d_call: -; v_call: TRBV10-2; cdr3_length: 13; j_call: TRBJ2-7; cdr3_nt: TGCGCCAGCAGTGAGGTTGGGGGGCAAGAGCAGTACTTC; cdr3_aa: CASSEVGGQEQYF
clone_size: -; d_call: -; v_call: TRBV13; cdr3_length: 18; j_call: TRBJ2-2; cdr3_nt: TGTGCCAGCAGCTTAGGGGCAGGTTGGGGACGTTACACCGGGGAGCTGTTTTTT; cdr3_aa: CASSLGAGWGRYTGELFF
clone_size: -; d_call: -; v_call: TRBV19; cdr3_length: 15; j_call: TRBJ1-3; cdr3_nt: TGTGCCAGTAGGTTTCGACAGGACTCTGGAAACACCATATATTTT; cdr3_aa: CASRFRQDSGNTIYF
clone_size: -; d_call: -; v_call: TRBV5-1; cdr3_length: 12; j_call: TRBJ2-5; cdr3_nt: TGCGCCAGCCAGGCGGGCAAAGAGACCCAGTACTTC; cdr3_aa: CASQAGKETQYF
clone_size: -; d_call: -; v_call: TRBV21-1; cdr3_length: 16; j_call: TRBJ1-6; cdr3_nt: TGTGCCAGCAGCAAGGGACTGACAGGGGTAAATTCACCCCTCCACTTT; cdr3_aa: CASSKGLTGVNSPLHF
clone_size: -; d_call: -; v_call: TRBV19; cdr3_length: 13; j_call: TRBJ2-7; cdr3_nt: TGTGCCAGTAGTGAATTGGGGTCCTACGAGCAGTACTTC; cdr3_aa: CASSELGSYEQYF
clone_size: -; d_call: TRBD1; v_call: TRBV5-1; cdr3_length: 15; j_call: TRBJ2-1; cdr3_nt: TGCGCCAGCAGCTTTACCGGGACAGTCTACAATGAGCAGTTCTTC; cdr3_aa: CASSFTGTVYNEQFF
clone_size: -; d_call: TRBD1; v_call: TRBV9; cdr3_length: 16; j_call: TRBJ1-4; cdr3_nt: TGTGCCAGCAGCTTCAGGGACAGGGGAACTAATGAAAAACTGTTTTTT; cdr3_aa: CASSFRDRGTNEKLFF
clone_size: -; d_call: TRBD1; v_call: TRBV9; cdr3_length: 15; j_call: TRBJ1-6; cdr3_nt: TGTGCCAGCAGCGGGAGCCGGACAGGGAATTCACCCCTCCACTTT; cdr3_aa: CASSGSRTGNSPLHF
clone_size: -; d_call: -; v_call: TRBV4-1; cdr3_length: 17; j_call: TRBJ2-5; cdr3_nt: TGCGCCAGCAGCCAAGCTCCCGGACCCCTGGGGGGAGAGACCCAGTACTTC; cdr3_aa: CASSQAPGPLGGETQYF
clone_size: once; d_call: -; v_call: TRBV6-7; cdr3_length: 17; j_call: TRBJ1-1; cdr3_nt: TGTGCCAGCAGTTACTCAGGGGACACTAGCATGAACACTGAAGCTTTCTTT; cdr3_aa: CASSYSGDTSMNTEAFF
clone_size: -; d_call: -; v_call: TRBV6-6; cdr3_length: 13; j_call: TRBJ1-5; cdr3_nt: TGTGCCACGCGCGTCGGGAGGAATCAGCCCCAGCATTTT; cdr3_aa: CATRVGRNQPQHF
clone_size: -; d_call: -; v_call: TRBV6-5; cdr3_length: 16; j_call: TRBJ2-1; cdr3_nt: TGTGCCAGCAGTTACATCTTCGGCTCGAGGTCAAATGAGCAGTTCTTC; cdr3_aa: CASSYIFGSRSNEQFF
clone_size: once; d_call: -; v_call: TRBV2; cdr3_length: 10; j_call: TRBJ2-7; cdr3_nt: TGTGCCAGCAGGGTCGGCGAGCAGTACTTC; cdr3_aa: CASRVGEQYF